The clone carrying this TCR beta chain has only a few counts. This sample stems from a study of response to subunit inactivated influenza vaccine. TCRdb re-analysed the RT-PCR reads in MiXCR, keeping a single row per CDR3 protein. The table lists about 180,000 distinct CDR3 sequences, about 9% of them singletons. Germline CDR1 MGHDK, CDR2 SYGVNS. This CDR3 comprises 14 residues. V dropped 3 bases and J dropped 4 bases, with 12 bases sitting between them. The TCR sequence derives from a man between 45 and 60 years old who received an inactivated influenza vaccine. The source was non-naive T cells sorted from PBMCs, collected on the day of vaccination. The V and J genes are TRBV25-1 and TRBJ1-1; the D gene is possibly TRBD1 (5 bases). CDR3 protein: CASSEEGPVTEAFF. CDR3 nucleotide sequence: TGTGCCAGCAGTGAGGAGGGGCCGGTCACTGAAGCTTTCTTT.